The entry below describes one TCR beta chain. Its antigen is unknown. A single base separates this from a much larger clone, so it may be a read error. The CDR3 extends over 16 amino acids. Germline loops: CDR1 MNHEY, CDR2 SVGAGI. The lymph nodes were axillary draining lymph nodes from breast cancer patients. This sample is part of a study of breast tumors, draining lymph nodes, adjacent tissues. Study-level findings and limits: Tumor TCR diversity was below lymph nodes but above nontumor tissue.

TCRdb called the multiplex PCR reads again in MiXCR, with one record for every CDR3 protein. The sample consists of 150,000 to 200,000 distinct CDR3 sequences, 30% to 35% of them appearing once. The clonotype comes from a female donor with breast cancer. Some clones in this sample may be carry-over from other donors' samples. The chain recombines TRBV6-5 with TRBJ1-4, with D perhaps matching TRBD2 (5 bases). Judging by the DNA end, TRBJ2-2 fits better; the J call may be wrong. The sequenced material came from axillary lymph node tissue. CDR3 in amino acids: CASSYGARGGTGELFF. CDR3 DNA sequence: TGTGCCAGCAGTTACGGTGCGAGAGGAGGCACCGGGGAGCTGTTTTTT.